The T cell receptor (beta chain) under discussion was sequenced for a study of T cell responses to AZD1222 COVID-19 vaccine. Clones were read by immunoSEQ multiplex PCR, and TCRdb kept only the in-frame ones, dropping some. The repertoire holds about 150,000 clones, with approximately 90% as singletons. The V end lost 3 bases, the J end lost 4 bases, and 8 bases lay between the germline ends. Germline lookup yields CDR1 SGDLS and CDR2 YYNGEE. This CDR3 spans 13 amino acids. About this clone itself: The antigen is unknown.

Study conclusions and caveats: A rise in Spike-specific TCR breadth and depth followed two AZD1222 doses.

The sequencing here drew on peripheral blood, taken 28 days after the second AZD1222 dose. The source of this sequence is an adult who received the AZD1222 COVID-19 vaccine. The chain combines TRBV9 with TRBJ2-1; D uncertain. The CDR3 DNA follows: TGTGCCAGCAGCGAAGGACGTTACAATGAGCAGTTCTTC. Translation: CASSEGRYNEQFF.